The next 16 T cell receptor beta chains were all read from a single sample in a study of blood T cells in healthy people across ages. Primers used in a second PCR of about 7 to 12 cycles were a sample-barcoded 5' primer and a J-beta primer mix. TCRdb itself ran the 5' RACE reads through MiXCR, one entry per CDR3 protein. The profile shows around 600,000 distinct CDR3 sequences, about 45% of them singletons. Input material: blood. These receptors originate from a man of 80 years or more in good health.

The rearrangement joins TRBV4-3 to TRBJ1-4; D gene uncertain. The CDR3 loop spans 15 amino acids. V lost 2 bases, J lost 0 bases, and 7 bases lay in between. The germline gives CDR1 LGHNA, CDR2 YSLEER. The CDR3 nucleotides read TGCGCCAGCAGCCAAAACTCTGCAACTAATGAAAAACTGTTTTTT. This sequence encodes CASSQNSATNEKLFF.

This rearrangement joins TRBV7-2 to TRBJ2-7; TRBD1 aligns across 7 bases. There are 17 residues in the CDR3. Trimming at V came to 1 base and at J to 2 bases, leaving 11 bases not matched to a gene. Germline assignment: CDR1 SGHTA and CDR2 FQGNSA. The CDR3 DNA sequence: TGTGCCAGCAGCTTAGGGTCAGTGGGACAGCTAACCTACGAGCAGTACTTC. This sequence encodes CASSLGSVGQLTYEQYF.

Regarding this clonotype: A junction end diverges from the germline sequence, so it may reflect a read error. The chain carries TRBV6-6 and TRBJ2-7, with TRBD1 as a possible D gene (6 bases). The length of the CDR3 is 17 residues. Germline loops: CDR1 MNHNY, CDR2 SVGAGI (reference sequence). The CDR3 coding sequence is TGTGCCAGCAGTTACTCTGATCACAGGGCCAGTCACTACGGGCAGTACTTC. Encoded protein: CASSYSDHRASHYGQYF.

This clonotype was counted only a few times. A read error may account for a junction end that differs from germline. This chain joins TRBV7-2 and TRBJ2-7; D is unresolved. CDR3 length: 13 residues. Germline assignment: CDR1 SGHTA and CDR2 FQGNSA. CDR3 coding DNA: TGTGCCAGCAGCCCAGCGTTAGGGATCGAGCCGTACTTC. Translation gives CASSPALGIEPYF.

CDR3 loop: CSAPGVSNYGYTF. The DNA of the CDR3 is TGCAGTGCCCCAGGGGTTTCTAACTATGGCTACACCTTC. The chain carries TRBV20-1 and TRBJ1-2; TRBD1 might be the D (6 bases). Trimming removed 6 bases at V and 0 bases at J, with 11 bases between. Germline loops: CDR1 DFQATT, CDR2 SNEGSKA (reference sequence). This CDR3 has 13 amino acids.

The sample holds a few counts of this clonotype. The chain carries TRBV7-2 and TRBJ2-7; D remains unclear. Trimming took 1 base from V and 2 from J, leaving 12 bases between them. The CDR3 totals 15 residues. Germline CDR1 SGHTA, CDR2 FQGNSA. CDR3 coding DNA: TGTGCCAGCAGCTTAGATCCCGGAGTCCCCTACGAGCAGTACTTC. This codes for CASSLDPGVPYEQYF.

The chain joins TRBV27 to TRBJ2-5; no firm D call. Germline CDR1 is MNHEY and CDR2 is SMNVEV (reference sequence). The CDR3 spans 13 residues. V lost 5 bases and J lost 7, with 14 bases in between. The CDR3 DNA reads as TGTGCCAGCAGTAATCGGTTTGAAGGGACCCAGTACTTC. Translating gives CASSNRFEGTQYF.

The chain joins TRBV20-1 to TRBJ2-3; D call uncertain. Trimming left V 0 bases short and J 2 bases short, with 9 bases between. CDR3 length: 14 residues. Germline CDR1 is DFQATT and CDR2 is SNEGSKA (reference sequence). In DNA, the CDR3 is TGCAGTGCTAGAGATTCTCTAAACACAGATACGCAGTATTTT. Translation gives CSARDSLNTDTQYF.

This clonotype was found many times. The V call is TRBV6-6, the J call TRBJ1-5; TRBD1 matches 7 bases. This CDR3 has 14 residues. Germline V gives CDR1 MNHNY, CDR2 SVGAGI (reference sequence). Trimming took 2 bases from V and 2 from J; bases not matched to a gene: 0. The CDR3 DNA reads as TGTGCCAGCAGTTACGACAGGGGCAATCAGCCCCAGCATTTT. This translates into CASSYDRGNQPQHF.

This rearrangement joins TRBV28 to TRBJ2-6; D uncertain. Germline V gene data show CDR1 as MDHEN and CDR2 as SYDVKM. There are 18 residues in the CDR3. V lost 2 bases, J lost 0 bases, and 14 bases lay in between. The CDR3 region is CASSLNLVGSSGANVLTF. CDR3 in DNA: TGTGCCAGCAGTTTAAATCTTGTCGGCAGCTCTGGGGCCAACGTCCTGACTTTC.

The chain links TRBV5-1 to TRBJ2-1; D is perhaps TRBD2 (6 bases). The CDR3 extends over 17 amino acids. Trimming cost V 1 base and J 1 base, with 15 bases left between them. Germline V gives CDR1 SGHRS, CDR2 YFSETQ. The CDR3 sequence: CASSLNPSAVSYNEQFF. The CDR3 nucleotides are TGCGCCAGCAGCTTGAACCCTAGCGCGGTGTCCTACAATGAGCAGTTCTTC.

The rearrangement links TRBV11-1 to TRBJ2-7; D is tentatively TRBD1 or TRBD2 (6 bases each). The CDR3 totals 17 residues. Trimming removed 4 bases from V and 7 bases from J, with 26 bases in between. Germline CDR1 reads SGHAT; CDR2 reads FQDESV (reference sequence). CDR3 sequence: CASSSNSRGAIHNEQYF. The CDR3 DNA follows: TGTGCCAGCAGCTCGAACTCGAGGGGGGCGATTCACAATGAGCAGTACTTC.

About this clonotype: It may be a read error: a sequence one base away is much more abundant. The chain carries TRBV6-6 and TRBJ2-3; D possibly corresponds to TRBD2 (6 bases). Germline CDR1 is MNHNY and CDR2 is SVGAGI (reference sequence). V dropped 4 bases and J dropped 14 bases, with 19 bases sitting between them. This CDR3 comprises 13 residues. CDR3 DNA: TGTGCCAGCAGTTCGGGACCAGCGGGTGATAGGTATTTT. Its translation: CASSSGPAGDRYF.

This clonotype has only a few counts. The chain is built from TRBV20-1 and TRBJ2-1; 7 bases map to TRBD1. Germline trimming cut 3 bases from V and 0 bases from J; bases unmatched to any gene: 8. CDR3 length: 16 amino acids. Germline V gene lookup returns CDR1 DFQATT and CDR2 SNEGSKA (reference sequence). This CDR3 reads CSASGQVQYSYNEQFF. DNA for the CDR3: TGCAGTGCTAGCGGACAGGTCCAATACTCCTACAATGAGCAGTTCTTC.

The count of this clonotype is one. The rearrangement joins TRBV27 to TRBJ2-3, with 10 bases identical to TRBD2. CDR1 is MNHEY and CDR2 is SMNVEV in the germline V gene (reference sequence). The V and J ends lost 2 bases and 4 bases, in that order; junction bases with no gene match: 3. The CDR3 loop spans 15 amino acids. In DNA form, the CDR3 reads TGTGCCAGCAGTTTAGATAGCGGGAGGTCAGATACGCAGTATTTT. Its protein is CASSLDSGRSDTQYF.

V usage is TRBV7-2 and J usage is TRBJ2-1, with TRBD2 matching over 10 bases. V dropped 6 bases and J dropped 7; count of bases not matched to a gene: 15. CDR1 is SGHTA and CDR2 is FQGNSA in the germline V gene. The CDR3 covers 17 residues. The CDR3 sequence: CASRNISGRLSSNEQFF. CDR3 nucleotides: TGTGCCAGCAGGAACATTAGCGGGAGGTTAAGTAGTAATGAGCAGTTCTTC.